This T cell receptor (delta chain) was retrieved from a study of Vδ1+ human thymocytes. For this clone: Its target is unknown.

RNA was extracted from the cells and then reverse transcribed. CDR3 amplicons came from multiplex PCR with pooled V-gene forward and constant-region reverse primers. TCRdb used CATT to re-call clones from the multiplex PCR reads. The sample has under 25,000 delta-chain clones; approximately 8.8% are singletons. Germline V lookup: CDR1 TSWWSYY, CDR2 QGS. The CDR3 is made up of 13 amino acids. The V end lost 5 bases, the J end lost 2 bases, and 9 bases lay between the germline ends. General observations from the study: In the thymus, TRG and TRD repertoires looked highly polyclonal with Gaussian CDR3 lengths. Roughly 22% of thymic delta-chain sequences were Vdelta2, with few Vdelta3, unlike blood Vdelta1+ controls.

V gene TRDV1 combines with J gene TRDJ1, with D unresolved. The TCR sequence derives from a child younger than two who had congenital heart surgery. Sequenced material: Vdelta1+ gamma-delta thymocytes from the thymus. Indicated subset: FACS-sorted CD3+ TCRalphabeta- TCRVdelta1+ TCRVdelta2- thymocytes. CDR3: CALGPRSTDKLIF. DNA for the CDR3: TGTGCTCTTGGGCCACGAAGTACCGATAAACTCATCTTT.